This T cell receptor beta chain comes out of a study of T cell responses to AZD1222 COVID-19 vaccine. To note about this clone: Its specificity is unknown.

Study-level points and caveats: Spike-specific TCR breadth and depth rose after two AZD1222 doses. Baseline antibody screening turned up just 6 or 7 seropositive AZD1222 recipients. Among the donors, most were white British and more were female, and clonal diversity was possibly underestimated. Spike was spanned by vaccine-associated CD4 TCRs, which were dominant at 160-218 and 743-854.

The germline V gene has CDR1 MDHEN and CDR2 SYDVKM. The CDR3 length is 16 residues. Trimming shortened V by 5 bases and J by 5 bases, and 21 bases separated the two germline ends. Libraries were prepared by immunoSEQ multiplex PCR; TCRdb keeps only in-frame clonotypes and omits some of them. The repertoire consists of 75,000 to 100,000 clones, with approximately 90% occurring once and the leading ten covering approximately 7%. Sequenced material: peripheral blood, taken on day 0 of AZD1222 vaccination. This TCR was sampled from an adult in good health. V is TRBV28 and J is TRBJ2-5, with D perhaps matching TRBD2 (6 bases). In DNA form, the CDR3 reads TGTGCCAGCAGTGGGTTAGGAGGGCGGGGCAGGGAGACCCAGTACTTC. Its translation: CASSGLGGRGRETQYF.